A single sample is the source of the 21 T cell receptor beta chains below, sequenced in a study of cytotoxic CD8 clonotypes in ibrutinib-treated CLL. Sequenced by immunoSEQ multiplex PCR; TCRdb stores in-frame clones only, minus some. The table lists over 250,000 clones, more than 70% of them singletons. Sequencing was performed on PBMCs, taken at disease progression, from a patient treated with ibrutinib. The receptors originated from a human donor with chronic lymphocytic leukemia.

This chain connects TRBV28 to TRBJ1-5, with unresolved D. The CDR3 has 15 residues. Deletions cut 9 bases from V and 3 bases from J, with 18 bases between. Germline CDR1 MDHEN, CDR2 SYDVKM. CDR3 amino acids: CASTPIGFDNQPQHF. CDR3 nucleotides: TGTGCCAGTACGCCGATCGGTTTCGACAATCAGCCCCAGCATTTT.

The chain uses TRBV29-1 and TRBJ2-7, with 8 bases identical to TRBD1. The CDR3 extends over 14 amino acids. Germline-derived CDR1 and CDR2 are SQVTM and ANQGSEA. V was pared by 4 bases and J by 5 bases, with 10 bases of the junction left unmatched. The CDR3 reads CSVVTRTGFHEQYF. Here the CDR3 DNA reads TGCAGCGTTGTTACCCGGACAGGGTTCCACGAGCAGTACTTC.

This chain connects TRBV2 to TRBJ1-5; 7 bases agree with TRBD1. The V gene's germline CDR1 is SNHLY and CDR2 FYNNEI. Trimming at V came to 6 bases and at J to 2 bases, leaving 4 bases not matched to a gene. This CDR3 spans 14 amino acids. The CDR3 spells CASRTGYGNQPQHF. In DNA form, the CDR3 reads TGTGCCAGCAGGACAGGGTACGGCAATCAGCCCCAGCATTTT.

The rearrangement joins TRBV28 to TRBJ2-7; D is undetermined. This CDR3 is built from 13 residues. With 9 bases removed from V and 0 bases from J, the gap between germline ends came to 12 bases. Germline V gene data show CDR1 as MDHEN and CDR2 as SYDVKM. CDR3 amino acids: CASREQSSYEQYF. The CDR3, as DNA: TGTGCCAGTAGAGAGCAGAGCTCCTACGAGCAGTACTTC.

The rearrangement joins TRBV18 to TRBJ1-1; the D is unclear. V dropped 7 bases and J dropped 3 bases, with 15 bases sitting between them. The germline CDR1 and CDR2 sequences are KGHSH and LQKENI. CDR3 length equals 14 residues. CDR3 DNA: TGTGCCAGCTGCCGGCGGCGGGGTTACACTGAAGCTTTCTTT. This sequence encodes CASCRRRGYTEAFF.

This chain joins TRBV5-4 and TRBJ2-2, with TRBD2 matching over 10 bases. Germline loops: CDR1 SGHNT, CDR2 YYREEE (reference sequence). With 4 bases clipped from V and 6 bases from J, the junction kept 6 bases outside the gene matches. CDR3 length equals 15 residues. CDR3 DNA: TGTGCCAGCAGCCAGCGGGAGGGCCCCCCCGGGGAGCTGTTTTTT. It encodes CASSQREGPPGELFF.

This chain connects TRBV6-6 to TRBJ2-2, with 12 bases fitting TRBD2. The length of the CDR3 is 16 residues. Germline CDR1 is MNHNY and CDR2 is SVGAGI (reference sequence). The V and J ends lost 6 bases and 3 bases, in that order; junction bases with no gene match: 5. CDR3 sequence (DNA): TGTGCCAGCAGAACCACTAGCGGGGGGCACACCGGGGAGCTGTTTTTT. This translates into CASRTTSGGHTGELFF.

This clone was recorded once. The chain is built from TRBV29-1 and TRBJ2-1; D is unclear. The CDR3 has 12 amino acids. Deletions cut 4 bases from V and 4 bases from J, with 8 bases between. Per the germline V gene, CDR1 is SQVTM and CDR2 is ANQGSEA. The CDR3 reads CSVGRWYNEQFF. The CDR3 DNA reads TGCAGCGTTGGCCGGTGGTACAATGAGCAGTTCTTC.

This clone came up a few times. J is TRBJ2-5 and V is TRBV11-2; 10 bases match TRBD2. The V gene end was trimmed by 5 bases and the J gene end by 5 bases; junction bases not matched to a gene: 5. In germline, CDR1 is SGHAT, CDR2 FQNNGV. CDR3 length: 14 amino acids. The CDR3 sequence is CASSPAGGRETQYF. CDR3 DNA: TGTGCCAGCAGCCCAGCGGGGGGGCGGGAGACCCAGTACTTC.

The chain employs TRBV7-9 and TRBJ2-3, with unresolved D. The CDR3 has 17 amino acids. Germline loops: CDR1 SEHNR, CDR2 FQNEAQ (reference sequence). V lost 3 bases, J lost 1 base, and 17 bases lay in between. The CDR3 DNA is TGTGCCAGCAGCTTCCGGTTTGGATTGTCAGGCACAGATACGCAGTATTTT. Protein: CASSFRFGLSGTDTQYF. The full variable domain, rest sourced from reference TRBV7-9 and TRBJ2-3, is DTGVSQNPRHKITKRGQNVTFRCDPISEHNRLYWYRQTLGQGPEFLTYFQNEAQLEKSRLLSDRFSAERPKGSFSTLEIQRTEQGDSAMYLCASSFRFGLSGTDTQYFGPGTRLTVL.

This clone showed up just once. This chain connects TRBV11-2 to TRBJ1-1, with D hard to call. Germline V gene lookup returns CDR1 SGHAT and CDR2 FQNNGV. The CDR3 length is 13 residues. Trimming took 0 bases from V and 7 from J, leaving 9 bases between them. The CDR3: CASSLDSLGEAFF. CDR3 bases: TGTGCCAGCAGCTTAGATAGCCTCGGTGAAGCTTTCTTT.

The CDR3 loop reads CASSPTGTYEQYF. CDR3 DNA: TGTGCCAGCAGCCCGACAGGGACCTACGAGCAGTACTTC. V gene TRBV6-1 combines with J gene TRBJ2-7; 7 bases line up with TRBD1. The J segment lost 2 bases and the V segment lost 6 bases, leaving 4 bases of the junction unmatched. This CDR3 has 13 amino acids. Germline CDR1 and CDR2: MNHNS and SASEGT.

The rearrangement uses TRBV28 and TRBJ2-3, with 9 bases matching TRBD2. V lost 2 bases, J lost 0 bases, and 6 bases stayed unmatched. The CDR3 consists of 17 residues. Germline values: CDR1 MDHEN, CDR2 SYDVKM. In nucleotides, the CDR3 is TGTGCCAGCAGTTTAAGAAGGCTAGCGGGAAGCACAGATACGCAGTATTTT. It specifies CASSLRRLAGSTDTQYF.

This clone appeared a single time. The chain is built from TRBV29-1 and TRBJ2-1, with D perhaps TRBD1 (5 bases). CDR3 size: 12 residues. Germline V CDR1 and CDR2: SQVTM, ANQGSEA. V shed 0 bases and J shed 7 bases, with 7 bases lying between them. DNA of the CDR3: TGCAGCGTTGAAGAATCAGGGAATGAGCAGTTCTTC. It is translated as CSVEESGNEQFF.

J is TRBJ2-3 and V is TRBV2; 9 bases are a match to TRBD2. Germline V gives CDR1 SNHLY, CDR2 FYNNEI. CDR3 length equals 18 residues. The V and J ends lost 1 base and 4 bases, in that order; junction bases with no gene match: 12. The CDR3 bases are TGTGCCAGCAGTGAAGGCGGAGTAGCGGGGGCGCGGGCAGATACGCAGTATTTT. Encoded protein: CASSEGGVAGARADTQYF.

CDR3 sequence: CASKEEGNYGYTF. The CDR3 DNA reads TGTGCCAGCAAGGAAGAGGGAAACTATGGCTACACCTTC. J is TRBJ1-2 and V is TRBV25-1; D gene ambiguous. V was clipped by 7 bases and J by 2 bases, with 11 bases between them. The germline V gene encodes CDR1 MGHDK and CDR2 SYGVNS. This CDR3 has 13 residues.

This clone was detected only once. The CDR3 loop reads CASSQDQEGSSPLHF. The CDR3 DNA reads TGCGCCAGCAGCCAAGATCAGGAGGGGAGCTCACCCCTCCACTTT. V gene TRBV4-1 combines with J gene TRBJ1-6; weak D call: TRBD1 (5 bases). Per germline, CDR1 MGHRA and CDR2 YSYEKL. This CDR3 contains 15 residues. Between the trimmed V and J ends, which lost 0 bases and 10 bases, there was a span of 13 bases.

V and J are TRBV2 and TRBJ1-4; 7 bases map to TRBD1. This CDR3 is built from 14 residues. With 5 bases clipped from V and 7 bases from J, the junction kept 7 bases outside the gene matches. The germline V gene has CDR1 SNHLY and CDR2 FYNNEI. CDR3: CASSSRQGGEKLFF. CDR3 bases: TGTGCCAGCAGTTCACGACAGGGCGGTGAAAAACTGTTTTTT.

J is TRBJ1-2 and V is TRBV2; D is unresolved. With 3 bases removed from V and 8 bases from J, the gap between germline ends came to 10 bases. This CDR3 comprises 12 residues. Germline assignment: CDR1 SNHLY and CDR2 FYNNEI. The DNA for the CDR3 is TGTGCCAGCAGTGAGAGGTTGTTCGGCTACACCTTC. As protein: CASSERLFGYTF.

The chain joins TRBV4-1 to TRBJ1-2; D not certain. CDR3 length: 15 residues. Germline V gene lookup returns CDR1 MGHRA and CDR2 YSYEKL. V lost 0 bases, J lost 0 bases, and 8 bases lay in between. The CDR3 reads CASSQDSGSNYGYTF. CDR3 in DNA: TGCGCCAGCAGCCAAGATTCGGGATCTAACTATGGCTACACCTTC.

The rearrangement joins TRBV28 to TRBJ2-3; no clear D. Per germline, CDR1 MDHEN and CDR2 SYDVKM. CDR3 length: 13 residues. V gave up 5 bases and J gave up 11 bases, with 17 bases separating them. The CDR3 nucleotides are TGTGCCAGCAGTCCTGCCGCCCCGATAGGGCAGTATTTT. Amino acid sequence: CASSPAAPIGQYF.